A selection of T cell receptor beta chains follows, all from one sample in a study of T cells expressing NK-cell markers. TCRdb reprocessed the 5' RACE reads and reports one entry per CDR3 protein, with no DNA. Recorded for this sample: about 30,000 distinct CDR3 sequences. The sequenced sample was blood T cells: a sorted CD56 or NKG2C T cell subset, CD4+ or CD8+ T cells, or bulk PBMC T cells (not recorded which). These receptors originate from a woman between 18 and 69 years old in good health. CDR3s include the opening cysteine and the closing phenylalanine or tryptophan.

V gene: TRBV4-1; J gene: TRBJ1-2; CDR3 protein: CASSQDERVNYGYTF
V gene: TRBV12-3/TRBV12-4; J gene: TRBJ2-2; CDR3 protein: CASSWDRTGELFF
V gene: TRBV4-1; J gene: TRBJ1-2; CDR3 protein: CASSQGTAGTRFNYGYTF
V gene: TRBV12-3/TRBV12-4; J gene: TRBJ1-2; CDR3 protein: CASSLHIWGYTF
V gene: TRBV7-9; J gene: TRBJ1-2; CDR3 protein: CASRSGSSNYGYTF
V gene: TRBV4-1; J gene: TRBJ2-7; CDR3 protein: CASSLGHSGGYEQYF
V gene: TRBV9; J gene: TRBJ2-1; CDR3 protein: CASTPGGATYNEQFF
V gene: TRBV5-1; J gene: TRBJ2-7; CDR3 protein: CASSPPDSYEQYF
V gene: TRBV2; J gene: TRBJ2-7; CDR3 protein: CASSAGDYEYEQYF
V gene: TRBV24-1; J gene: TRBJ2-1; CDR3 protein: CATSDLGQGDEQFF
V gene: TRBV10-3; J gene: TRBJ1-5; CDR3 protein: CAIRGRASNQPQHF
V gene: TRBV12-5; J gene: TRBJ1-3; CDR3 protein: CASGLVVTWDTQSGNTIYF
V gene: TRBV7-3; J gene: TRBJ2-3; CDR3 protein: CASSPGNPGLGPTDTQYF
V gene: TRBV3-1; J gene: TRBJ2-7; CDR3 protein: CASSQDIAVRPREQYF
V gene: TRBV20-1; J gene: TRBJ2-1; CDR3 protein: CSARNRDYEQFF
V gene: TRBV5-1; J gene: TRBJ1-4; CDR3 protein: CASSLGTGYEKLFF
V gene: TRBV6-1; J gene: TRBJ2-7; CDR3 protein: CASSPGQRPYEQYF
V gene: TRBV9; J gene: TRBJ2-1; CDR3 protein: CASSPETFYNEQFF
V gene: TRBV12-3/TRBV12-4; J gene: TRBJ2-1; CDR3 protein: CASTTGTSGHNEQFF
V gene: TRBV28; J gene: TRBJ2-7; CDR3 protein: CASSLSGTRTEQYF
V gene: TRBV12-3/TRBV12-4; J gene: TRBJ2-3; CDR3 protein: CASSWTSGRAGDTQYF
V gene: TRBV20-1; J gene: TRBJ2-3; CDR3 protein: CSAPLAGLTDTQYF
V gene: TRBV5-1; J gene: TRBJ1-1; CDR3 protein: CASTLGHSNTEAFF
V gene: TRBV5-5; J gene: TRBJ2-4; CDR3 protein: CASLAKNIQYF
V gene: TRBV7-3; J gene: TRBJ2-3; CDR3 protein: CASSPLMGTVGGRGNTQYF
V gene: TRBV13; J gene: TRBJ2-1; CDR3 protein: CASTSGQTGNEQFF
V gene: TRBV11-2; J gene: TRBJ2-6; CDR3 protein: CASSRSSGANVLTF
V gene: TRBV7-7; J gene: TRBJ2-3; CDR3 protein: CASSYRDRSTDTQYF
V gene: TRBV7-3; J gene: TRBJ1-1; CDR3 protein: CASSYRGNTEAFF
V gene: TRBV20-1; J gene: TRBJ1-1; CDR3 protein: CSARAPGQGGTEAFF
V gene: TRBV3-1; J gene: TRBJ2-7; CDR3 protein: CASSLRQGSSYEQYF
V gene: TRBV29-1; J gene: TRBJ2-1; CDR3 protein: CSVEDTSSEQFF
V gene: TRBV5-1; J gene: TRBJ2-3; CDR3 protein: CASSFRTPTDTQYF
V gene: TRBV28; J gene: TRBJ2-1; CDR3 protein: CASSLLWTSASSYNEQFF
V gene: TRBV19; J gene: TRBJ2-2; CDR3 protein: CASSPGLAGSIGELFF
V gene: TRBV4-1; J gene: TRBJ2-7; CDR3 protein: CASSLTGGGEQYF
V gene: TRBV7-9; J gene: TRBJ2-5; CDR3 protein: CASSSSGGSQETQYF
V gene: TRBV7-2; J gene: TRBJ2-3; CDR3 protein: CASSFASERDTQYF
V gene: TRBV28; J gene: TRBJ2-1; CDR3 protein: CASSLLWTSGNEQFF
V gene: TRBV3-1; J gene: TRBJ2-5; CDR3 protein: CASSGSRTPPETQYF
V gene: TRBV19; J gene: TRBJ2-7; CDR3 protein: CASNERGWAHEQYF
V gene: TRBV6-4; J gene: TRBJ2-3; CDR3 protein: CASSDGPDTDTQYF
V gene: TRBV20-1; J gene: TRBJ2-7; CDR3 protein: CSARPIAGVHSYEQYF
V gene: TRBV27; J gene: TRBJ1-6; CDR3 protein: CASMRGYNSPLHF
V gene: TRBV4-1; J gene: TRBJ2-7; CDR3 protein: CASSQVQIGVSSYEQYF
V gene: TRBV4-1; J gene: TRBJ2-1; CDR3 protein: CASSQDSRAVNEQFF
V gene: TRBV4-1; J gene: TRBJ2-1; CDR3 protein: CASSQAVAGLAGSEQFF
V gene: TRBV2; J gene: TRBJ2-7; CDR3 protein: CASSLRFDRGAEQYF
V gene: TRBV5-1; J gene: TRBJ2-2; CDR3 protein: CASSTGLAGVATGELFF
V gene: TRBV7-9; J gene: TRBJ2-3; CDR3 protein: CASSDGRDTQYF
V gene: TRBV20-1; J gene: TRBJ2-7; CDR3 protein: CSARDAGQGPYEQYF
V gene: TRBV28; J gene: TRBJ2-7; CDR3 protein: CASIETGEDEQYF
V gene: TRBV4-2; J gene: TRBJ2-6; CDR3 protein: CASSQDGGTGANVLTF